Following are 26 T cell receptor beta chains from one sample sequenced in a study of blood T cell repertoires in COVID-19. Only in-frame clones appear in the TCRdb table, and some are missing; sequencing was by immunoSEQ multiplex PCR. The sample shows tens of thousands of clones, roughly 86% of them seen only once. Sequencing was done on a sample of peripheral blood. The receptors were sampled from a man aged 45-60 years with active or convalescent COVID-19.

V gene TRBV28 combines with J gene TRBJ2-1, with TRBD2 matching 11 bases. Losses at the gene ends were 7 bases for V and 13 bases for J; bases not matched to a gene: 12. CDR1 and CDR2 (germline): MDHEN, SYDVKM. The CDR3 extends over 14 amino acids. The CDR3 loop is CASTRLAGIPKQFF. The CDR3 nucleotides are TGTGCCAGCACTAGACTAGCGGGGATTCCGAAACAGTTCTTC. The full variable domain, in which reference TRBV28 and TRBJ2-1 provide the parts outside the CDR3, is DVKVTQSSRYLVKRTGEKVFLECVQDMDHENMFWYRQDPGLGLRLIYFSYDVKMKEKGDIPEGYSVSREKKERFSLILESASTNQTSMYLCASTRLAGIPKQFFGPGTRLTVL.

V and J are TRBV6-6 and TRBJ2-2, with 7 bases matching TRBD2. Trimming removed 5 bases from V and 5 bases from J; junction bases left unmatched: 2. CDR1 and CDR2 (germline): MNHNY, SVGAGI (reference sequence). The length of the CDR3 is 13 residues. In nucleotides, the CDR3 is TGTGCCAGCAGTGCTAGCGGAACCGGGGAGCTGTTTTTT. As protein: CASSASGTGELFF.

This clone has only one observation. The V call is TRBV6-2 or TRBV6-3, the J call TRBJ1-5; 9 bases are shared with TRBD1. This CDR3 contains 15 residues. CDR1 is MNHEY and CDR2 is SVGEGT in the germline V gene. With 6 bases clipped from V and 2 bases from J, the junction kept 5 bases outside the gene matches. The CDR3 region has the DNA TGTGCCAGCAGCTCACAGGGGGCTGGCAATCAGCCCCAGCATTTT. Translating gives CASSSQGAGNQPQHF.

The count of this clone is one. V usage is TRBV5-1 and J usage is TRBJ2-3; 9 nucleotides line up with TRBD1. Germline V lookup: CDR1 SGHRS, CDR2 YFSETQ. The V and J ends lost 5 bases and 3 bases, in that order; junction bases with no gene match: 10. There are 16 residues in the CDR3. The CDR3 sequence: CASSPLTGGGTDTQYF. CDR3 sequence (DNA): TGCGCCAGCAGTCCCCTGACAGGGGGAGGAACAGATACGCAGTATTTT.

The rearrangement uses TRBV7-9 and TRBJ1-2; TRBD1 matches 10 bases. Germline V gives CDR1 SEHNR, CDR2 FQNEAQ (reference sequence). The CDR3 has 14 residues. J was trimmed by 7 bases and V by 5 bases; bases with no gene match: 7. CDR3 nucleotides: TGTGCCAGCAGCCGAGGACAGGGGGTGGGTGGCTACACCTTC. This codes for CASSRGQGVGGYTF.

The CDR3, as DNA: TGTGCCAGTACCGGAGGGGGCGGCACCGGGGAGCTGTTTTTT. It translates to CASTGGGGTGELFF. The V gene is TRBV19, the J gene TRBJ2-2, with a weak D call TRBD1 (7 bases). This CDR3 is built from 14 residues. The V end was cut by 7 bases, the J end by 4 bases, with 13 bases between. Germline lookup yields CDR1 LNHDA and CDR2 SQIVND (reference sequence).

CDR3 protein: CASSSGVSGANVLTF. The CDR3 region has the DNA TGTGCCAGCAGTTCAGGGGTCTCTGGGGCCAACGTCCTGACTTTC. The chain links TRBV28 to TRBJ2-6, with D possibly being TRBD1 (6 bases). Germline CDR1 reads MDHEN; CDR2 reads SYDVKM. CDR3 length: 15 amino acids. Deletions cut 4 bases from V and 0 bases from J, with 7 bases between.

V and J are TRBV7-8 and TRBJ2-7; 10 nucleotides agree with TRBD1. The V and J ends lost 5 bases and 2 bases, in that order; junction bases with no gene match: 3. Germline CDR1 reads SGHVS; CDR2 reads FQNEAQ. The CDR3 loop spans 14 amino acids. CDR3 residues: CASSIGQGAYEQYV. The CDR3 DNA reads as TGTGCCAGCAGCATCGGACAGGGGGCCTACGAGCAGTACGTC.

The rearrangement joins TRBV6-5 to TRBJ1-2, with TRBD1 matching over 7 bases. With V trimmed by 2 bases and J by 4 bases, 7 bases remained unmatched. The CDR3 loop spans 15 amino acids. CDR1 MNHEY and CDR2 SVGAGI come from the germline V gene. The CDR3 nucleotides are TGTGCCAGCAGTTACGACGGGGACAGAACCTATGGCTACACCTTC. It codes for CASSYDGDRTYGYTF.

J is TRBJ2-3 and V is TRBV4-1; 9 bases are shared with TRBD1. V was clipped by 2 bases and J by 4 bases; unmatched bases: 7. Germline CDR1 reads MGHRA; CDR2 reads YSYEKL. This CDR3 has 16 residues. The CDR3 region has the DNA TGCGCCAGCAGCCAAAAACAGGGGGCTGGATCAGATACGCAGTATTTT. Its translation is CASSQKQGAGSDTQYF.

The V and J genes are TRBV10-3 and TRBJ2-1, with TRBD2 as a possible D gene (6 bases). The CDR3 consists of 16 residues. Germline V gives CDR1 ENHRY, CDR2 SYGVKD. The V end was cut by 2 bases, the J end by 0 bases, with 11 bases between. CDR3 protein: CAISEPGLSSYNEQFF. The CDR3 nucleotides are TGTGCCATCAGTGAGCCGGGACTGAGCTCCTACAATGAGCAGTTCTTC.

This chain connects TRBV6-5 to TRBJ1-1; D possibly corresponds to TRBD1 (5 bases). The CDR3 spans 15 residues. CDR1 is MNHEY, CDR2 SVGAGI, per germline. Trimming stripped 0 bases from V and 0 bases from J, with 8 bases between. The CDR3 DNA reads TGTGCCAGCAGTTACTCGGTGGGGCTGAACACTGAAGCTTTCTTT. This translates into CASSYSVGLNTEAFF.

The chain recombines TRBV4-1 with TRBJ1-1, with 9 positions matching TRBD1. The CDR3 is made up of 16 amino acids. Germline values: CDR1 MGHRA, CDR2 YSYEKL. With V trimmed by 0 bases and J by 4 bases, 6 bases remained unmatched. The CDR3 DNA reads TGCGCCAGCAGCCAAGAAGGGACAGGGATGGGCACTGAAGCTTTCTTT. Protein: CASSQEGTGMGTEAFF.

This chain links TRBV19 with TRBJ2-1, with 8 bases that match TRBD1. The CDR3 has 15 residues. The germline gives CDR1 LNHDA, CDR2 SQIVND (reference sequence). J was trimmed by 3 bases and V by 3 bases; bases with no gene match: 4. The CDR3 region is CASSIDGQGYNEQFF. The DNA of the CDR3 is TGTGCCAGTAGTATCGACGGACAGGGCTACAATGAGCAGTTCTTC.

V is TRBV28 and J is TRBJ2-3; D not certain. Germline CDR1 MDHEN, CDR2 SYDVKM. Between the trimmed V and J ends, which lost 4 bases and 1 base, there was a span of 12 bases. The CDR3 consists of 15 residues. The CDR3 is CASSSPVYGTDTQYF. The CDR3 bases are TGTGCCAGCAGTTCCCCCGTCTACGGCACAGATACGCAGTATTTT.

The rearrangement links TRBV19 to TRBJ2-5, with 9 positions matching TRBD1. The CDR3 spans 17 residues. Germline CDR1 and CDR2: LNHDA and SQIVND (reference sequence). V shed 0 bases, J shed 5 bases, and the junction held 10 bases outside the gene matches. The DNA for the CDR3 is TGTGCCAGTAGTATAGATGGCCCGGGACAGGGTTCCGAGACCCAGTACTTC. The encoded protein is CASSIDGPGQGSETQYF. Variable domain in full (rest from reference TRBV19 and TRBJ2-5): DGGITQSPKYLFRKEGQNVTLSCEQNLNHDAMYWYRQDPGQGLRLIYYSQIVNDFQKGDIAEGYSVSREKKESFPLTVTSAQKNPTAFYLCASSIDGPGQGSETQYFGPGTRLLVL.

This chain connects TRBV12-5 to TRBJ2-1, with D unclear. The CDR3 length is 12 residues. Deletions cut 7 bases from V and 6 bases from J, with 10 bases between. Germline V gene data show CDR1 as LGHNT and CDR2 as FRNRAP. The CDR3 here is CASARVLNEQFF. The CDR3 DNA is TGTGCTAGTGCCCGAGTACTCAATGAGCAGTTCTTC.

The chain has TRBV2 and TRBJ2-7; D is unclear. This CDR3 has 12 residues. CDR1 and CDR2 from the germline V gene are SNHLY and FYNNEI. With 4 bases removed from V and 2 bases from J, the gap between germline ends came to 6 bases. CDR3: CASSVSPYEQYV. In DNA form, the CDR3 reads TGTGCCAGCAGTGTTAGTCCCTACGAGCAGTACGTC.

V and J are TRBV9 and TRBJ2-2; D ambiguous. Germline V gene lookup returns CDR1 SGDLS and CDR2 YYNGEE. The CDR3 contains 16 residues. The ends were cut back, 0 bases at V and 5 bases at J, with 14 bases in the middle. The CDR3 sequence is CASSVGTTEFTGELFF. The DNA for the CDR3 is TGTGCCAGCAGCGTAGGCACCACAGAATTTACCGGGGAGCTGTTTTTT.

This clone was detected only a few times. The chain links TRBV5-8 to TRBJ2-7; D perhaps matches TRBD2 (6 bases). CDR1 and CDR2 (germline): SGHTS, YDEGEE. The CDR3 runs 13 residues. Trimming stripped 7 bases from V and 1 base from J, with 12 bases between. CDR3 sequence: CASGGDWSYEQYF. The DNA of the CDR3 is TGTGCCAGCGGTGGGGACTGGTCCTACGAGCAGTACTTC.

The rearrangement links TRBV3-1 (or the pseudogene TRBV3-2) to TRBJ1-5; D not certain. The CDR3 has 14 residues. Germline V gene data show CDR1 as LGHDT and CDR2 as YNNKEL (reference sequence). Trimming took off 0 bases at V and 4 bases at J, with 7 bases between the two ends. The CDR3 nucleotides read TGTGCCAGCAGCCAAGATACGGGAAATCAGCCCCAGCATTTT. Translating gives CASSQDTGNQPQHF.

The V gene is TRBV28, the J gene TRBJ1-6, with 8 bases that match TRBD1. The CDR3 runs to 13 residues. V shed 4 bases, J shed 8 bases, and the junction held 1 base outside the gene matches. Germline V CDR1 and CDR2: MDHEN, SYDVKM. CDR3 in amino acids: CASSWTGYSPLHF. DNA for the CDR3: TGTGCCAGCAGTTGGACAGGGTATTCACCCCTCCACTTT.

CDR3 nucleotide sequence: TGTGCCACCAGCAGAGATCAGGGGCCCAGCACTGAAGCTTTCTTT. This sequence encodes CATSRDQGPSTEAFF. The chain carries TRBV15 and TRBJ1-1; tentatively, D is TRBD1 (6 bases). Germline assignment: CDR1 LNHNV and CDR2 YYDKDF (reference sequence). The CDR3 contains 15 residues. The V gene lost 0 bases and the J gene lost 4 bases, with 12 bases spanning the gap.

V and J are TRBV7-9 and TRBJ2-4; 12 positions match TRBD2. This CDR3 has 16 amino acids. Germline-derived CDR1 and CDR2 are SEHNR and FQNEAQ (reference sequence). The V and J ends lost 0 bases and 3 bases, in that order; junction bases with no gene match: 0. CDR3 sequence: CASSLAGLAGKNIQYF. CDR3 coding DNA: TGTGCCAGCAGCTTAGCGGGACTAGCGGGCAAAAACATTCAGTACTTC.

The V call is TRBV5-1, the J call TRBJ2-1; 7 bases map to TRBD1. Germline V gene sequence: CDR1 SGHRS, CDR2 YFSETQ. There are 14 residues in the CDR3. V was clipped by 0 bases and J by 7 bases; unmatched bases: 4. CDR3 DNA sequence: TGCGCCAGCAGCTTGGGACAGGGAGTGAATGAGCAGTTCTTC. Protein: CASSLGQGVNEQFF.

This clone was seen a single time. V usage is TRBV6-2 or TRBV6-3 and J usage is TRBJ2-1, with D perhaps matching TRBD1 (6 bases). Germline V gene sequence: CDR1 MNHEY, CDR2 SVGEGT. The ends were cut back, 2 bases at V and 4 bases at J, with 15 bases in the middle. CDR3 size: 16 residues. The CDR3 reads CASSYPFRGLYNEQFF. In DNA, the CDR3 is TGTGCCAGCAGTTACCCATTCAGGGGTTTATACAATGAGCAGTTCTTC.